This T cell receptor beta chain was observed in a study of T-cell memory formation after mild COVID-19. Study at large: TCR clusters largely stayed donor specific.

Between the trimmed V and J ends, which lost 1 base and 6 bases, there was a span of 7 bases. This CDR3 is 13 amino acids long. Germline V gene sequence: CDR1 LGHNT, CDR2 FRNRAP. It was 5'RACE with constant-segment primers that produced the TCR alpha and TCR beta cDNA libraries, which carried sample barcodes and UMIs. TCRdb reprocessed the 5' RACE reads with MiXCR, giving one entry per CDR3 protein. This sample has about 430,000 distinct CDR3 sequences, with about a sixth found just once. There are a few counts of this clonotype. The source is a man younger than 35 who had mild COVID-19 (a few samples of this study predate the infection). Cell type and time point are not known. The chain carries TRBV12-5 and TRBJ2-1; maybe TRBD2 (6 bases). The sequenced material came from PBMCs or a T cell subset sorted from them (not recorded which). CDR3 loop: CASGLGGVNEQFF. CDR3 nucleotides: TGTGCTAGTGGTTTGGGGGGGGTCAATGAGCAGTTCTTC.